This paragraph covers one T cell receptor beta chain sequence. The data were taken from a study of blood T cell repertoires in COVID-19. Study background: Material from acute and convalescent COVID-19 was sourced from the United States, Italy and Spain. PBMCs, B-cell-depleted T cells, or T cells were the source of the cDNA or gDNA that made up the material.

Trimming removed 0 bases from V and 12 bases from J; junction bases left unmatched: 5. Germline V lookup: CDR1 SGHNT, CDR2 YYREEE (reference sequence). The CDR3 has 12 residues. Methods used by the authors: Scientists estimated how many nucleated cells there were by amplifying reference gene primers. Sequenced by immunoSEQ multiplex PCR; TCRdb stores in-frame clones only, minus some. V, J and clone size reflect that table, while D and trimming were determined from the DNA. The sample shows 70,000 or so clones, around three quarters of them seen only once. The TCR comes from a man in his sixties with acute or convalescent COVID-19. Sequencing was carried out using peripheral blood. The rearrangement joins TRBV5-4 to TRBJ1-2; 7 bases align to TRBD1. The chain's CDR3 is CASSLEDRYNTF. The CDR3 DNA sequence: TGTGCCAGCAGCTTGGAGGACAGGTATAACACCTTC.